The present T cell receptor beta chain was sequenced within a study of OX40 agonist ivuxolimab in advanced cancers. Study-wide results and limits: Dose levels from 0.1 to 3.0 mg/kg saw CD4+ and CD8+ blood T cells expand clonally by week 6. In a subset of nonresponders, normalized T-cell clonal expansion was also low. Partial responders at 0.1-3.0 mg/kg had among the lowest clonal expansion.

As for this clone: The antigen remains undetermined.

The junction had 3 bases not matched to a gene; V was cut back by 6 bases and J by 1 base. This CDR3 spans 14 amino acids. Germline V CDR1 and CDR2: MNHEY, SMNVEV (reference sequence). Only in-frame clones appear in the TCRdb table, and some are missing; sequencing was by immunoSEQ multiplex PCR. The sample holds some 70,000 clones, around 83% seen once. The J gene is TRBJ1-5, the V gene TRBV27; the match to TRBD1 covers 7 bases. This receptor was obtained from an adult with an advanced solid tumor such as melanoma, head and neck, liver or kidney cancer. The source was CD4+ or CD8+ T cells sorted from blood, collected in a trial of the OX40 agonist ivuxolimab. The CDR3 sequence is CASRPQGSNQPQHF. CDR3 coding DNA: TGTGCCAGCAGACCACAGGGGAGCAATCAGCCCCAGCATTTT.